The T cell receptor (beta chain) described here comes from a study of shared clonotypes between healthy human individuals. The overall study: Three plates each covered CD4 naive and memory; CD8 naive two, CD8 memory one. Study-wide results and caveats: In general, naive subsets displayed greater estimated richness than memory subsets did.

Details on this clone: What it binds is unknown.

Germline assignment: CDR1 MGHRA and CDR2 YSYEKL. Trimming pared 0 bases from V and 6 bases from J, leaving 10 bases between. The CDR3 runs 14 residues. Researchers partitioned CD4+ cells into CD45RA+ naive and CD45RA-negative memory subsets. In the original workflow: Junction-only sequences without quality scores came from ImmunoSEQ, so filtering differed. The assay was immunoSEQ multiplex PCR, and TCRdb's table has in-frame clones only and misses some. The DNA gave D and trimming, while V, J and clone size come from that table. Of nearly 1,000,000 clones listed, over 75% are singletons. The gene calls are TRBV4-1 and TRBJ2-3, with D unclear. The clonotype originates from a man between 18 and 29 years old in good health. The sequenced sample consisted of memory CD4+ T cells sorted from blood. Subset here: CD45RA-negative fraction. CDR3: CASSQDSNRDTQYF. The CDR3 DNA reads as TGCGCCAGCAGCCAAGATAGTAATCGGGATACGCAGTATTTT.